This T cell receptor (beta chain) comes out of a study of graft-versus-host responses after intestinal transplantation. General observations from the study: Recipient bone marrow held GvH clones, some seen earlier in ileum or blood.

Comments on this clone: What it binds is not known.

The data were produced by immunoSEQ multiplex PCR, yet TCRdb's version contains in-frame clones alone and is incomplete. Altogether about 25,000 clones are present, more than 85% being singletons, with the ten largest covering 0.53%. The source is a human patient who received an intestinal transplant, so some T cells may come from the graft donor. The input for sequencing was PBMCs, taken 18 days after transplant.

CDR3 sequence: CASSPRETGELFF. CDR3 in DNA: TGTGCCAGCAGCCCACGGGAGACCGGGGAGCTGTTTTTT. V usage is TRBV7-9 and J usage is TRBJ2-2; a weak D match, TRBD2 (6 bases). The CDR3 is 13 residues long. Germline CDR1 and CDR2: SEHNR and FQNEAQ (reference sequence). The germline V and J ends were trimmed by 5 bases and 5 bases, with 9 bases remaining between them. Based on the CDR3 plus reference TRBV7-9 and TRBJ2-2, the full variable domain is DTGVSQNPRHKITKRGQNVTFRCDPISEHNRLYWYRQTLGQGPEFLTYFQNEAQLEKSRLLSDRFSAERPKGSFSTLEIQRTEQGDSAMYLCASSPRETGELFFGEGSRLTVL.